This T cell receptor beta chain was retrieved from a study of T-cell memory formation after mild COVID-19 (dated by TCRdb to 2020 to 2022). With respect to the entire study: Most TCR sequence clusters were specific to one of the two donors. In a couple of donors, T-cell clones that expanded and contracted after mild COVID-19 were tracked by sequencing TCRalpha and TCRbeta repertoires over time. The cohort was made up of two young adult volunteers, one female and one male, who were previously healthy.

Study-level results and caveats: Contracting CD4+ clones turned up mainly in the CM and EM memory subsets, whereas EMRA was where CD8+ clones were enriched. Clones contracting from day 15 to 85 had balanced CD4/CD8 phenotypes, while a second wave expanding from day 15 to 37 was biased towards CD4+. The study included only a couple of mild cases, and larger cohorts that include severe cases with pre-infection samples were judged to be necessary. The second-wave clones that peaked on day 37 were not confirmed to be SARS-CoV-2 specific. Some responding clones were detected in pre-infection memory, suggesting pre-existing cross-reactive memory T cells joined the SARS-CoV-2 response.

Ficoll-Paque density gradient centrifugation was used to isolate PBMCs. A distance of 16 bases separates the germline ends of V and J, which lose 0 bases and 5 bases respectively. As encoded in the germline V gene, CDR1 is MGHRA while CDR2 is YSYEKL. Its CDR3 holds 16 amino acids, cysteine through phenylalanine. The entry retains the CDR3 DNA only, 48 bases that are in frame from base 1. Instrument on record: Illumina NovaSeq 6000. cDNA libraries for TCRalpha and TCRbeta were prepared by 5'RACE using constant-segment primers, with sample barcodes and unique molecular identifiers added. Trizol reagent was used to extract RNA from every sample. Libraries were amplified in two PCR steps, with a second sample barcode and Illumina TruSeq adapters added in the second step. Sequencing of libraries was performed on an Illumina NovaSeq with 2 x 150 bp paired-end reads. In the original analysis: With migec v1.2.7, reads were demultiplexed and then collapsed into UMI-guided consensus sequences. Using mixcr v2.1.11, UMI consensuses were aligned to TRA and TRB V and J templates and then assembled into clonotypes. Clonotypes were classified as expanded or contracted when called significant by both edgeR and NoisET, with noise models trained on biological replicates. edgeR calls used a false discovery rate-adjusted p below 0.01 and a log2 fold-change threshold of 1. As an exploratory analysis of dynamics, max-normalized trajectories of the 1000 most abundant clonotypes were examined by PCA with hierarchical clustering. Separately sequenced CD4+ and CD8+ repertoires were used to assign a CD4 or CD8 phenotype to each responding clone. TCRdb reanalyzed the raw reads on its own, using fastp at Q25 for trimming and MiXCR for clone calling, and kept in-frame beta chains. Under each unique CDR3 protein, matching rows form one entry showing the most common genes and DNA. The V and J calls here are based on TCRdb, not the publication. The sample contains 390,000 or so distinct CDR3 sequences, 16% of them found a single time. The top ten clonotypes cover about a fifth of the sample.

For this clonotype: The antigen this receptor binds is unknown. No quality values exist for individual bases; no much larger clone is one base distant.

Here the chain combines TRBV4-1 and TRBJ2-5; the D gene may be TRBD1 or TRBD2, since each aligns over 5 bases. The material sequenced was PBMCs or a T cell subset sorted from them (not recorded which). This clonotype originated in a man between 18 and 35 years old who had mild COVID-19 (a few samples of this study predate the infection). The sample titles of this study are shuffled in the database, so cell type and time point are left out; the donor was told from shared clones. The CDR3 in this case is CASSQEFSGREETQYF. The DNA reads as follows: TGCGCCAGCAGCCAAGAATTTTCGGGCAGGGAGGAGACCCAGTACTTC.